The rows below give T cell receptor beta chains drawn from one sample of a study of shared clonotypes between healthy human individuals. Data came from immunoSEQ multiplex PCR; TCRdb stores just in-frame clones and leaves some out. Of 2 million to 2.5 million clones in the sample, around 92% were seen once. What was sequenced was naive CD4+ T cells from PBMCs. The source of these receptors is a man between 18 and 35 years old in good health. Some clones in this sample may be carry-over from other donors' samples. The CDR3 runs from the conserved cysteine through the conserved F or W. Fields, in order: V gene, clone size, D gene, J gene, CDR3 DNA, CDR3 protein. A D gene is named only where the DNA matches it firmly. Clone size is given for some rows only: seen once, a few or many times, or a class if the clone is expanded.

v_call: TRBV27
clone_size: .
d_call: TRBD2
j_call: TRBJ2-3
cdr3_nt: TGTGCCAGCAGAAGGGCTAGCGGAATAACAGATACGCAGTATTTT
cdr3_aa: CASRRASGITDTQYF

v_call: TRBV11-2
clone_size: .
d_call: TRBD2
j_call: TRBJ2-5
cdr3_nt: TGTGCCAGCAGCTTAAGATTGTCTAGCGGGAGCTTGGAGACCCAGTACTTC
cdr3_aa: CASSLRLSSGSLETQYF

v_call: TRBV28
clone_size: once
d_call: TRBD1
j_call: TRBJ2-4
cdr3_nt: TGTGCCAGCAGTCTAGGGTGGGGACAGGGGGCGCCCGGCATTCAGTACTTC
cdr3_aa: CASSLGWGQGAPGIQYF

v_call: TRBV6-5
clone_size: .
d_call: .
j_call: TRBJ1-5
cdr3_nt: TGTGCCAGCAGTTACGGGGGGGCACGGAATCAGCCCCAGCATTTT
cdr3_aa: CASSYGGARNQPQHF

v_call: TRBV28
clone_size: .
d_call: .
j_call: TRBJ1-5
cdr3_nt: TGTGCCAGCAGTTTGCTTCTAGGCAGCCAGCCCCAGCATTTT
cdr3_aa: CASSLLLGSQPQHF

v_call: TRBV7-3
clone_size: .
d_call: .
j_call: TRBJ1-1
cdr3_nt: TGTGCCAGCAGCTTAACGGGGGACAAAGCTTTCTTT
cdr3_aa: CASSLTGDKAFF

v_call: TRBV28
clone_size: .
d_call: TRBD1
j_call: TRBJ2-4
cdr3_nt: TGTGCCAGCAGCTCCCTCCGTAGGGGACAGGGGCAAAACATTCAGTACTTC
cdr3_aa: CASSSLRRGQGQNIQYF

v_call: TRBV4-3
clone_size: .
d_call: .
j_call: TRBJ2-7
cdr3_nt: TGCGCCAGCAGCCAAGATTTGGGGACCCGGCCCTCCTACGAGCAGTACTTC
cdr3_aa: CASSQDLGTRPSYEQYF

v_call: TRBV5-1
clone_size: .
d_call: .
j_call: TRBJ2-2
cdr3_nt: TGCGCCAGCAGCTTCGCGGAGTCCGGCACCGGGGAGCTGTTTTTT
cdr3_aa: CASSFAESGTGELFF

v_call: TRBV19
clone_size: .
d_call: TRBD1
j_call: TRBJ1-2
cdr3_nt: TGTGCCAGTACCCCACAGGGGAGGTATGGCTACACCTTC
cdr3_aa: CASTPQGRYGYTF

v_call: TRBV9
clone_size: once
d_call: .
j_call: TRBJ2-3
cdr3_nt: TGTGCCAGCAGACGTGGCAGAAGCACAGATACGCAGTATTTT
cdr3_aa: CASRRGRSTDTQYF

v_call: TRBV5-1
clone_size: .
d_call: .
j_call: TRBJ2-7
cdr3_nt: TGCGCCAGCAGGCCAGTCCCGCAGGGTCAACACGAGCAGTACTTC
cdr3_aa: CASRPVPQGQHEQYF

v_call: TRBV6-1
clone_size: .
d_call: .
j_call: TRBJ2-7
cdr3_nt: TGTGCCAGCAGAGTTCGGGACTTCTCCTACGAGCAGTACTTC
cdr3_aa: CASRVRDFSYEQYF

v_call: TRBV11-3
clone_size: .
d_call: .
j_call: TRBJ2-3
cdr3_nt: TGTGCCAGCAGCCCGGGAACGGGGAGGACAGATACGCAGTATTTT
cdr3_aa: CASSPGTGRTDTQYF

v_call: TRBV5-1
clone_size: .
d_call: .
j_call: TRBJ1-4
cdr3_nt: TGCGCCAGCAGCCCAGGCCGGCTTAATGAAAAACTGTTTTTT
cdr3_aa: CASSPGRLNEKLFF

v_call: TRBV5-1
clone_size: .
d_call: .
j_call: TRBJ2-3
cdr3_nt: TGCGCCAGCAGCTTGGGCTGGGGCTCCACAGATACGCAGTATTTT
cdr3_aa: CASSLGWGSTDTQYF

v_call: TRBV2
clone_size: .
d_call: .
j_call: TRBJ2-5
cdr3_nt: TGTGCCAGCAGTGCCCAGGGACAAGAGACCCAGTACTTC
cdr3_aa: CASSAQGQETQYF

v_call: TRBV2
clone_size: .
d_call: .
j_call: TRBJ2-7
cdr3_nt: TGTGCCAGCAGTGAACGATTGGCAACCACTACGAAGCAGTACTTC
cdr3_aa: CASSERLATTTKQYF

v_call: TRBV10-3
clone_size: .
d_call: .
j_call: TRBJ2-6
cdr3_nt: TGTGCCATCGCAGAAAGCTCTGGGGCCAACGTCCTGACTTTC
cdr3_aa: CAIAESSGANVLTF

v_call: TRBV15
clone_size: .
d_call: .
j_call: TRBJ1-5
cdr3_nt: TGTGCCACCAGCGGCCCAGGCCAGCCCCAGCATTTT
cdr3_aa: CATSGPGQPQHF

v_call: TRBV7-2
clone_size: .
d_call: .
j_call: TRBJ2-5
cdr3_nt: TGTGCCAGCAGCTTAATGGCAGGGTTGAGCCAAGAGACCCAGTACTTC
cdr3_aa: CASSLMAGLSQETQYF

v_call: TRBV5-1
clone_size: .
d_call: TRBD1
j_call: TRBJ1-5
cdr3_nt: TGCGCCAGCAGCCCAGGGGAGGGGGCTACCGGCAATCAGCCCCAGCATTTT
cdr3_aa: CASSPGEGATGNQPQHF

v_call: TRBV9
clone_size: .
d_call: .
j_call: TRBJ1-2
cdr3_nt: TGTGCCAGCAGCCCGAGAGGGGACGGATTGTATGGCTACACCTTC
cdr3_aa: CASSPRGDGLYGYTF

v_call: TRBV4-1
clone_size: .
d_call: .
j_call: TRBJ2-2
cdr3_nt: TGCGCCAGCAGCCGCAGCGTGAACACCGGGGAGCTGTTTTTT
cdr3_aa: CASSRSVNTGELFF

v_call: TRBV5-1
clone_size: .
d_call: .
j_call: TRBJ2-7
cdr3_nt: TGCGCCAGCAGCTTTGGGTCGCAGGGTTATATCTACGAGCAGTACTTC
cdr3_aa: CASSFGSQGYIYEQYF

v_call: TRBV11-2
clone_size: .
d_call: .
j_call: TRBJ2-1
cdr3_nt: TGTGCCAGCAGCACCGGACAGTACAATGAGCAGTTCTTC
cdr3_aa: CASSTGQYNEQFF

v_call: TRBV19
clone_size: .
d_call: .
j_call: TRBJ2-3
cdr3_nt: TGTGCCAGTAGCTCCCCCCGGCGGGACGGATCCACAGATACGCAGTATTTT
cdr3_aa: CASSSPRRDGSTDTQYF

v_call: TRBV28
clone_size: .
d_call: .
j_call: TRBJ1-1
cdr3_nt: TGTGCCAGCAACGGGAACTTCGAAGCTTTCTTT
cdr3_aa: CASNGNFEAFF

v_call: TRBV27
clone_size: .
d_call: .
j_call: TRBJ2-7
cdr3_nt: TGTGCCAGCAGCATGACTTCGGCGGGAATATACGAGCAGTACTTC
cdr3_aa: CASSMTSAGIYEQYF

v_call: TRBV4-1
clone_size: .
d_call: TRBD1
j_call: TRBJ2-7
cdr3_nt: TGCGCCAGCAGCCCAGGGACAGGCCAAGCTACGGGCCACGAGCAGTACTTC
cdr3_aa: CASSPGTGQATGHEQYF

v_call: TRBV5-1
clone_size: few
d_call: .
j_call: TRBJ2-7
cdr3_nt: TGCGCCAGCAGCTTGGGGCCTAGCGAGTCCTACGAGCAGTACTTC
cdr3_aa: CASSLGPSESYEQYF

v_call: TRBV29-1
clone_size: .
d_call: .
j_call: TRBJ1-3
cdr3_nt: TGCAGCGTTGGCGGACACCTTGGAAACACCATATATTTT
cdr3_aa: CSVGGHLGNTIYF

v_call: TRBV11-3
clone_size: once
d_call: .
j_call: TRBJ2-7
cdr3_nt: TGTGCCAGCAGCTTAGGAACAGGGTTCGAGCAGTACTTC
cdr3_aa: CASSLGTGFEQYF

v_call: TRBV5-4
clone_size: .
d_call: TRBD1
j_call: TRBJ1-2
cdr3_nt: TGTGCCAGCAGCTTCCCAGGGGGCAACTATGGCTACACCTTC
cdr3_aa: CASSFPGGNYGYTF

v_call: TRBV20-1
clone_size: .
d_call: .
j_call: TRBJ2-7
cdr3_nt: TGCAGTGCTGCCTACCCCTACGAGCAGTACTTC
cdr3_aa: CSAAYPYEQYF